Below are 13 T cell receptor beta chains sequenced from a single sample in a study of blood T cells in healthy people across ages. The second PCR ran roughly 6 to 11 cycles with a sample-barcoded 5' primer and J-beta primers. In TCRdb, the 5' RACE reads were re-called with MiXCR into one record per CDR3 protein. The sample records 650,000 or so distinct CDR3 sequences, over 40% being singletons. Sequenced sample: blood. The source is a woman of 80 years or more in good health.

This clonotype was recorded a few times. The chain has TRBV20-1 and TRBJ1-1; D is possibly TRBD1 (5 bases). Trimming pared 1 base from V and 7 bases from J, leaving 10 bases between. Per germline, CDR1 DFQATT and CDR2 SNEGSKA (reference sequence). CDR3 size: 12 residues. CDR3 region: CSARGGAVEAFF. CDR3 coding DNA: TGCAGTGCTAGAGGCGGGGCGGTTGAAGCTTTCTTT.

This clonotype showed up many times. The chain combines TRBV7-3 with TRBJ2-1; a weak D match, TRBD2 (5 bases). The V gene's germline CDR1 is SGHTA and CDR2 FQGTGA. The CDR3 length is 14 residues. V lost 2 bases, J lost 10 bases, and 15 bases lay in between. In nucleotides, the CDR3 is TGTGCCAGCAGCTTAGCCCGGACTGATCTCGAGCAGTTCTTC. Protein sequence: CASSLARTDLEQFF.

The gene calls are TRBV7-2 and TRBJ2-4, with 9 bases fitting TRBD1. The length of the CDR3 is 17 residues. The germline V gene has CDR1 SGHTA and CDR2 FQGNSA. After removal of 5 bases from V and 0 bases from J, the junction contained 8 bases not matched to a gene. The CDR3: CASSRGQGSLAKNIQYF. The CDR3 DNA sequence: TGTGCCAGCAGCCGTGGACAGGGGAGCTTAGCCAAAAACATTCAGTACTTC.

For this clonotype: One end of the junction varies from germline; a read error may be responsible. The V gene is TRBV14, the J gene TRBJ2-1; maybe TRBD2 (6 bases). Germline CDR1 is SGHDN and CDR2 is FVKESK. The CDR3 sequence is 15 residues long. CDR3 residues: CASSPPGTPYNKQFF. The CDR3 nucleotides read TGTGCCAGCAGCCCACCCGGGACTCCCTACAATAAGCAGTTCTTC. The entire variable domain, with the rest obtained from reference TRBV14 and TRBJ2-1, is as follows: EAGVTQFPSHSVIEKGQTVTLRCDPISGHDNLYWYRRVMGKEIKFLLHFVKESKQDESGMPNNRFLAERTGGTYSTLKVQPAELEDSGVYFCASSPPGTPYNKQFFGPGTRLTVL.

This clonotype was seen ten or more times. V usage is TRBV5-1 and J usage is TRBJ1-4; D gene uncertain. V lost 5 bases, J lost 5 bases, and 13 bases lay in between. CDR3 length equals 14 residues. In germline, CDR1 is SGHRS, CDR2 YFSETQ. CDR3: CASSSNTGNEKLFF. In DNA form, the CDR3 reads TGCGCCAGCAGTTCTAACACGGGAAATGAAAAACTGTTTTTT. Together with reference TRBV5-1 and TRBJ1-4, the CDR3 gives the full variable domain: KAGVTQTPRYLIKTRGQQVTLSCSPISGHRSVSWYQQTPGQGLQFLFEYFSETQRNKGNFPGRFSGRQFSNSRSEMNVSTLELGDSALYLCASSSNTGNEKLFFGSGTQLSVL.

J is TRBJ2-1 and V is TRBV3-1; the D call may be TRBD1 or TRBD2 (6 bases each). Germline V lookup: CDR1 LGHDT, CDR2 YNNKEL (reference sequence). Trimming removed 1 base at V and 4 bases at J, with 14 bases between. The CDR3 has 16 residues. The CDR3 nucleotides read TGTGCCAGCAGCCAAGGGCAGGGGACTGGTTACAATGAGCAGTTCTTC. This encodes CASSQGQGTGYNEQFF.

This clonotype was found a few times. The rearrangement uses TRBV27 and TRBJ1-5; D remains ambiguous. The CDR3 has 12 amino acids. Germline V gene data show CDR1 as MNHEY and CDR2 as SMNVEV (reference sequence). V lost 5 bases and J lost 4, with 6 bases in between. CDR3 sequence: CASSRWNQPQHF. CDR3 sequence (DNA): TGTGCCAGCAGTAGGTGGAATCAGCCCCAGCATTTT.

There are many counts of this clonotype. This chain links TRBV5-1 with TRBJ2-3; 9 bases map to TRBD2. There are 14 residues in the CDR3. Trimming at V came to 4 bases and at J to 6 bases, leaving 6 bases not matched to a gene. Looked up from germline, CDR1 is SGHRS and CDR2 is YFSETQ. CDR3 in DNA: TGCGCCAGCAGCCTAGCGGGGACGACGGATACGCAGTATTTT. Amino acid sequence: CASSLAGTTDTQYF.

The chain has TRBV6-6 and TRBJ2-1; a weak D match, TRBD1 (6 bases). This CDR3 has 16 amino acids. The V gene lost 0 bases and the J gene lost 9 bases, with 18 bases spanning the gap. CDR1 and CDR2 (germline): MNHNY, SVGAGI (reference sequence). The chain's CDR3 is CASSYSGAGSYFEQFF. In DNA form, the CDR3 reads TGTGCCAGCAGTTACTCGGGGGCAGGGAGTTATTTTGAGCAGTTCTTC.

This clonotype was recorded at least ten times. This chain links TRBV10-2 with TRBJ2-1, with 8 positions matching TRBD2. This CDR3 comprises 13 residues. Germline CDR1 is WSHSY and CDR2 is SAAADI. With V trimmed by 9 bases and J by 0 bases, 1 base remained unmatched. This CDR3 reads CASSGVSYNEQFF. CDR3 sequence (DNA): TGCGCCAGTAGCGGGGTCTCCTACAATGAGCAGTTCTTC.

V gene TRBV12-3 or TRBV12-4 combines with J gene TRBJ2-7, with D possibly matching TRBD2 (6 bases). The CDR3 spans 13 residues. V gave up 6 bases and J gave up 3 bases, with 12 bases separating them. The CDR3 region is CASRAGTVYEQYF. CDR3 nucleotide sequence: TGTGCCAGCAGAGCCGGGACTGTCTACGAGCAGTACTTC.

J is TRBJ2-3 and V is TRBV15; 7 nucleotides line up with TRBD2. The CDR3 runs 18 residues. V lost 1 base to trimming and J lost 1 base; unmatched junction nucleotides: 11. Germline CDR1 reads LNHNV; CDR2 reads YYDKDF (reference sequence). The CDR3 nucleotides read TGTGCCACCAGCAGAGTTGCGGGAGATTCGTGGCGCACAGATACGCAGTATTTT. It is translated as CATSRVAGDSWRTDTQYF.

This chain joins TRBV7-6 and TRBJ2-3; 10 nucleotides match TRBD2. With 2 bases clipped from V and 4 bases from J, the junction kept 6 bases outside the gene matches. The CDR3 length is 16 residues. Germline V gives CDR1 SGHVS, CDR2 FNYEAQ. The CDR3 is CASSLLPSGGSDTQYF. CDR3 bases: TGTGCCAGCAGCTTACTGCCTAGCGGGGGTTCAGATACGCAGTATTTT. Together with reference TRBV7-6 and TRBJ2-3, the CDR3 gives the full variable domain: GAGVSQSPRYKVTKRGQDVALRCDPISGHVSLYWYRQALGQGPEFLTYFNYEAQQDKSGLPNDRFSAERPEGSISTLTIQRTEQRDSAMYRCASSLLPSGGSDTQYFGPGTRLTVL.